The 25 T cell receptor beta chains below were found in one sample sequenced in a study of CD8 T cells in Susac syndrome. Random hexamers were used to reverse transcribe 0.5 to 1 ug of RNA. From the immunoSEQ multiplex PCR reads, TCRdb called clonotypes with MiXCR, one entry per CDR3 protein. This table has 350,000 to 550,000 distinct CDR3 sequences, more than 80% appearing once. The sample consisted of CD8+ T cells from PBMCs. The receptors stem from a human donor with multiple sclerosis.

This chain links TRBV10-3 with TRBJ1-1, with 7 bases identical to TRBD1. After removal of 2 bases from V and 5 bases from J, the junction contained 5 bases not matched to a gene. In germline, CDR1 is ENHRY, CDR2 SYGVKD. The CDR3 length is 14 residues. Here the CDR3 reads CAISEDRVGTEAFF. CDR3 sequence (DNA): TGTGCCATCAGTGAGGACAGGGTTGGGACTGAAGCTTTCTTT.

The chain carries TRBV27 and TRBJ1-2, with D possibly matching TRBD1 (5 bases). This CDR3 spans 13 amino acids. Germline CDR1 is MNHEY and CDR2 is SMNVEV (reference sequence). The V end was cut by 6 bases, the J end by 3 bases, with 11 bases between. This CDR3 is CASRGGMDYGYTF. The CDR3 DNA is TGTGCCAGCAGGGGGGGGATGGACTATGGCTACACCTTC.

The chain employs TRBV13 and TRBJ1-1; 7 bases align to TRBD1. The germline gives CDR1 PRHDT, CDR2 FYEKMQ (reference sequence). The V and J ends lost 5 bases and 0 bases, in that order; junction bases with no gene match: 9. The CDR3 contains 16 residues. This chain's CDR3 is CASSHRGIGLNTEAFF. The DNA of the CDR3 is TGTGCCAGCAGCCACAGGGGAATTGGGCTGAACACTGAAGCTTTCTTT.

J is TRBJ2-2 and V is TRBV30; the D gene is possibly TRBD2 (6 bases). The CDR3 totals 13 residues. Trimming took off 2 bases at V and 7 bases at J, with 11 bases between the two ends. Per germline, CDR1 GTSNPN and CDR2 SVGIG (reference sequence). The CDR3 DNA is TGTGCCTGGAGTCTCGTCGGGAGCGGGGAGCTGTTTTTT. It is translated as CAWSLVGSGELFF.

The genes are TRBV12-3 or TRBV12-4 and TRBJ2-1, with TRBD2 identical over 11 bases. The V gene end was trimmed by 5 bases and the J gene end by 8 bases; junction bases not matched to a gene: 8. CDR3 length: 15 amino acids. The CDR3 spells CASSLSGGAGDEQFF. The CDR3 region has the DNA TGTGCCAGCAGTCTTAGCGGGGGGGCCGGGGATGAGCAGTTCTTC.

V and J are TRBV4-1 and TRBJ1-2; D is possibly TRBD1 (5 bases). V dropped 4 bases and J dropped 0 bases, with 27 bases sitting between them. From germline, CDR1 is MGHRA and CDR2 YSYEKL. The CDR3 extends over 20 amino acids. CDR3 residues: CASSPNGPGSASLTNYGYTF. The CDR3 DNA is TGCGCCAGCAGCCCAAACGGTCCAGGGAGTGCCTCACTTACTAACTATGGCTACACCTTC.

The rearrangement joins TRBV6-1 to TRBJ2-2; D call uncertain. This CDR3 contains 13 residues. Looked up from germline, CDR1 is MNHNS and CDR2 is SASEGT. Trimming pared 5 bases from V and 0 bases from J, leaving 4 bases between. The CDR3 coding sequence is TGTGCCAGCAGTTCGACGAACACCGGGGAGCTGTTTTTT. This translates into CASSSTNTGELFF.

This chain links TRBV5-4 with TRBJ2-7; the D gene is possibly TRBD2 (5 bases). CDR3 length: 15 amino acids. CDR1 is SGHNT, CDR2 YYREEE, per germline (reference sequence). V gave up 6 bases and J gave up 4 bases, with 20 bases separating them. The CDR3 region is CASTSLEVEGYEQYF. CDR3 DNA sequence: TGTGCCAGCACCTCCCTGGAGGTTGAGGGATACGAGCAGTACTTC.

The chain uses TRBV3-1 and TRBJ1-1, with 7 bases identical to TRBD1. Trimming cost V 1 base and J 4 bases; bases outside gene matches: 3. The CDR3 covers 14 residues. Germline V lookup: CDR1 LGHDT, CDR2 YNNKEL (reference sequence). In DNA, the CDR3 is TGTGCCAGCAGCCAAGGGGGACAGCCCACTGAAGCTTTCTTT. Residues: CASSQGGQPTEAFF.

V gene TRBV7-9 combines with J gene TRBJ1-1, with TRBD1 as a possible D gene (6 bases). Trimming cost V 4 bases and J 0 bases, with 15 bases left between them. Germline V gene lookup returns CDR1 SEHNR and CDR2 FQNEAQ (reference sequence). This CDR3 comprises 16 residues. In DNA, the CDR3 is TGTGCCAGCAGCTCGGCTGGGGGCACGATGAACACTGAAGCTTTCTTT. It specifies CASSSAGGTMNTEAFF.

The J gene is TRBJ2-1, the V gene TRBV5-1; D call uncertain. The germline V and J ends were trimmed by 0 bases and 8 bases, with 12 bases remaining between them. Germline CDR1 is SGHRS and CDR2 is YFSETQ. The CDR3 totals 14 residues. The CDR3 DNA reads TGCGCCAGCAGCTTGGGGACCACAAGCGATGAGCAGTTCTTC. Its translation: CASSLGTTSDEQFF.

The chain uses TRBV3-1 and TRBJ2-7; D gene unclear. Trimming took 0 bases from V and 2 from J, leaving 11 bases between them. Looked up from germline, CDR1 is LGHDT and CDR2 is YNNKEL (reference sequence). The CDR3 has 15 residues. CDR3 DNA sequence: TGTGCCAGCAGCCAAGACCCGGGCTCCCCCTACGAGCAGTACTTC. This codes for CASSQDPGSPYEQYF.

Only one count was recorded for this clonotype. The genes are TRBV7-9 and TRBJ2-5, with D possibly TRBD2 on 6 matching bases. CDR3 length: 14 residues. The germline CDR1 and CDR2 sequences are SEHNR and FQNEAQ (reference sequence). V lost 4 bases to trimming and J lost 1 base, with 10 bases between them. DNA of the CDR3: TGTGCCAGCAGCTACCCCGGGAGCCAAGAGACCCAGTACTTC. It codes for CASSYPGSQETQYF.

Of note for this clonotype: The conserved final phenylalanine or tryptophan is absent from the CDR3, which likely points to a read error. The rearrangement uses TRBV2 and TRBJ2-7; D unclear. This CDR3 has 13 amino acids. Trimming left V 7 bases short and J 3 bases short, with 13 bases between. The germline CDR1 and CDR2 sequences are SNHLY and FYNNEI. CDR3 coding DNA: TGTGCCAGCATGGGGTTTCTACACTACGAGCAGTACTTA. It is translated as CASMGFLHYEQYL.

The rearrangement joins TRBV6-1 to TRBJ1-1, with D hard to call. Germline values: CDR1 MNHNS, CDR2 SASEGT. CDR3 size: 13 residues. V dropped 4 bases and J dropped 7 bases, with 13 bases sitting between them. DNA of the CDR3: TGTGCCAGCAGTGCCGGGGAGGCCCTTGAAGCTTTCTTT. It translates to CASSAGEALEAFF.

CDR3 coding DNA: TGCAGCGTTGAAAGTGGCGGGAGAGAGACCCAGTACTTC. Encoded protein: CSVESGGRETQYF. The chain links TRBV29-1 to TRBJ2-5; 7 nucleotides line up with TRBD2. This CDR3 is built from 13 residues. Germline trimming cut 2 bases from V and 4 bases from J; bases unmatched to any gene: 4. CDR1 is SQVTM, CDR2 ANQGSEA, per germline.

This chain connects TRBV7-9 to TRBJ2-1; no definite D call. The CDR3 is 15 residues long. The V and J ends lost 5 bases and 8 bases respectively, with 19 bases between them. Germline CDR1 and CDR2: SEHNR and FQNEAQ (reference sequence). The DNA of the CDR3 is TGTGCCAGCAGCACAATGGGTCATCCTGGGGATGAGCAGTTCTTC. Translating gives CASSTMGHPGDEQFF. The complete variable domain, with remaining parts taken from reference TRBV7-9 and TRBJ2-1, reads DTGVSQNPRHKITKRGQNVTFRCDPISEHNRLYWYRQTLGQGPEFLTYFQNEAQLEKSRLLSDRFSAERPKGSFSTLEIQRTEQGDSAMYLCASSTMGHPGDEQFFGPGTRLTVL.

The chain employs TRBV29-1 and TRBJ2-1, with no clear D. The V end lost 8 bases, the J end lost 6 bases, and 8 bases lay between the germline ends. The CDR3 loop spans 10 amino acids. Germline lookup yields CDR1 SQVTM and CDR2 ANQGSEA. The CDR3 sequence: CSSGPNEQFF. The CDR3 DNA follows: TGCAGCTCTGGACCCAATGAGCAGTTCTTC.

The rearrangement uses TRBV6-5 and TRBJ1-6; D perhaps matches TRBD1 (6 bases). The germline CDR1 and CDR2 sequences are MNHEY and SVGAGI. The CDR3 totals 17 residues. Trimming cost V 0 bases and J 5 bases, with 14 bases left between them. This CDR3 is CASSYSKGGRNNSPLHF. In nucleotides, the CDR3 is TGTGCCAGCAGTTACTCGAAGGGGGGCAGAAATAATTCACCCCTCCACTTT.

The rearrangement uses TRBV28 and TRBJ2-1, with TRBD2 matching over 8 bases. Trimming took 5 bases from V and 3 from J; bases not matched to a gene: 6. This CDR3 region has 15 residues. Germline assignment: CDR1 MDHEN and CDR2 SYDVKM. CDR3 nucleotides: TGTGCCAGCAGTGTAGCGGGGCCCGACTACAATGAGCAGTTCTTC. As protein: CASSVAGPDYNEQFF.

This clonotype was detected a few times. The chain employs TRBV20-1 and TRBJ1-1, with a possible D match to TRBD1 (6 bases). Germline V gene lookup returns CDR1 DFQATT and CDR2 SNEGSKA (reference sequence). V gave up 1 base and J gave up 7 bases, with 25 bases separating them. The CDR3 is made up of 17 amino acids. The CDR3 region is CSARGTVDPLTTYEAFF. The CDR3 nucleotides are TGCAGTGCTAGAGGGACAGTTGATCCTCTTACCACCTATGAAGCTTTCTTT.

The V gene is TRBV28, the J gene TRBJ2-5; a possible D gene is TRBD2 (5 bases). V was clipped by 6 bases and J by 5 bases, with 13 bases between them. This CDR3 has 13 residues. Germline V lookup: CDR1 MDHEN, CDR2 SYDVKM. The CDR3 here is CASSGVGLETQYF. The DNA for the CDR3 is TGTGCCAGCAGCGGGGTCGGTTTGGAGACCCAGTACTTC.

This chain connects TRBV30 to TRBJ1-1, with D possibly matching TRBD1 (5 bases). CDR1 is GTSNPN, CDR2 SVGIG, per germline (reference sequence). With 1 base removed from V and 8 bases from J, the gap between germline ends came to 23 bases. The CDR3 loop spans 16 amino acids. The CDR3 here is CAWSARWDSQRSEAFF. The CDR3 bases are TGTGCCTGGAGTGCTCGATGGGACTCTCAAAGGTCCGAAGCTTTCTTT.

This chain joins TRBV27 and TRBJ2-3; D remains unclear. V was trimmed by 5 bases and J by 2 bases, leaving 11 bases between them. Germline V CDR1 and CDR2: MNHEY, SMNVEV (reference sequence). This CDR3 is built from 14 residues. CDR3 sequence reads: CASSPRTYTDTQYF. The CDR3 DNA reads as TGTGCCAGCAGTCCGCGTACTTACACAGATACGCAGTATTTT.

This clonotype is a singleton in its sample. The chain employs TRBV4-1 and TRBJ2-7; tentatively, D is TRBD1 (6 bases). The ends were cut back, 1 base at V and 6 bases at J, with 13 bases in the middle. Germline CDR1 is MGHRA and CDR2 is YSYEKL. The CDR3 runs 14 residues. CDR3 protein: CASSQVNRVGEQYF. CDR3 sequence (DNA): TGCGCCAGCAGCCAAGTTAACAGGGTGGGCGAGCAGTACTTC.